This TCR beta chain was sequenced for a study of read filtering for tumor transcriptome and immune sequencing. From around 440 ng of RNA, a library with molecular barcoded alpha/delta and beta/gamma adaptors was made. TCRdb reanalysed the reads using MiXCR and keeps one entry per CDR3 protein. The table shows about 19,000 distinct CDR3 sequences, with more than 20% occurring only once. This clonotype showed up just once. The CDR3 consists of 12 residues. CDR1 is SGHTA and CDR2 is FQGTGA in the germline V gene. V lost 1 base and J 8 bases, leaving 7 bases between the germline ends. Source material: a population of CD138-negative cells sorted from bone marrow. The chain carries TRBV7-3 and TRBJ2-3; D unresolved. The TCR sequence derives from a donor at least 40 years old with multiple myeloma. This CDR3 is CASSLIGGTQYF. The DNA of the CDR3 is TGTGCCAGCAGCTTAATTGGCGGTACGCAGTATTTT.